This T cell receptor beta chain stems from a study of cytomegalovirus exposure and HLA in healthy donors. Amplification used 60 Vbeta primers and 13 Jbeta primers. Some clones are missing from TCRdb's copy, which holds only in-frame ones; the method was immunoSEQ multiplex PCR. The sample includes about 130,000 clones. Germline V gene data show CDR1 as SQVTM and CDR2 as ANQGSEA. Deletions cut 6 bases from V and 2 bases from J, with 16 bases between. The CDR3 runs 14 residues. Material: PBMCs. The sequence was obtained from a man between 18 and 35 years old in good health and CMV-seronegative. The rearrangement links TRBV29-1 to TRBJ1-1; tentative D call: TRBD1 (6 bases). CDR3 region: CSVLTGLVNTEAFF. CDR3 in DNA: TGCAGCGTCCTAACAGGGTTGGTAAACACTGAAGCTTTCTTT.